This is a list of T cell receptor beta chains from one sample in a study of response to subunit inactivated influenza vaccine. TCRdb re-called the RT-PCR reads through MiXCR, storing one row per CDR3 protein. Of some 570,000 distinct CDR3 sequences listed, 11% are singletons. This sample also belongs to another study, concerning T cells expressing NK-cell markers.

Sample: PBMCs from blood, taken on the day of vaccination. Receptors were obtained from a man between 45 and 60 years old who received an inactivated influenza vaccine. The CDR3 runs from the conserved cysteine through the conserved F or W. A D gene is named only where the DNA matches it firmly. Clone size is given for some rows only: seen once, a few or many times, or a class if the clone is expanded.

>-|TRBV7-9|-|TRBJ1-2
TGTGCCAGCAGCTTAGAACGGGGCGGCTACACCTTC
CASSLERGGYTF
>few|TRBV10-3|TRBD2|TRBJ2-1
TGTGCCATCAGTGACCAGCGGGGGCCCTACAATGAGCAGTTCTTC
CAISDQRGPYNEQFF
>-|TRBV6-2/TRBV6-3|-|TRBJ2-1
TGTGCCAGCAGTTACGGTAGTCCCAATGAGCAGTTCTTC
CASSYGSPNEQFF
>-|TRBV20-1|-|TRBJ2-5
TGCAGTGCTAGGGAAAGTCGGAAAACGGAGACCCAGTACTTC
CSARESRKTETQYF
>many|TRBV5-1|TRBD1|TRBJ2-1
TGCGCCAGCAGCCTGGACAGGGGAGGCTCGACGCGGTTCTTC
CASSLDRGGSTRFF
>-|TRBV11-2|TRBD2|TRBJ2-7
TGTGCCAGCAGCCGAGGGACTAGCGGGGGCTACGAGCAGTACTTC
CASSRGTSGGYEQYF
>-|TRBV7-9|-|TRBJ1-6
TGTGCCAGCAGCTTAGCGTCAAGGGACGGGGATAATTCACCCCTCCACTTT
CASSLASRDGDNSPLHF
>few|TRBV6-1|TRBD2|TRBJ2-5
TGTGCCAGCGTCCAGGGCCGGGAGACTAGCGGTTGGGAGACCCAGTACTTC
CASVQGRETSGWETQYF
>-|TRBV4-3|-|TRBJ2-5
TGCGCCAGCAGCCAAGATCTGGGAGATGGAGAGACCCAGTACTTC
CASSQDLGDGETQYF
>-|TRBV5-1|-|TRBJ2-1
TGCGCAAGCACGGCGAGCAGGAGCTCCTACAATGAGCAGTTCTTC
CASTASRSSYNEQFF
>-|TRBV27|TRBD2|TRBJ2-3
TGTGCCAGCAGACTGACTAGCGGAAGCACAGATACGCAGTATTTT
CASRLTSGSTDTQYF
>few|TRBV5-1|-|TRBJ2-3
TGCGCCAGCAGCTTGGGGGGACCAGCTTTCACAGATACGCAGTATTTT
CASSLGGPAFTDTQYF
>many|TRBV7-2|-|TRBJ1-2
TGTGCCAGCAGCTTATCCTTTCAAACATCTTCATATGGCTACACCTTC
CASSLSFQTSSYGYTF
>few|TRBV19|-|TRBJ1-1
TGTGCCAGTACCTATAGAGGGACTGAAGCTTTCTTT
CASTYRGTEAFF
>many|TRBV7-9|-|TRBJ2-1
TGTGCCAGCAGCTCACGGACTTCTTACAATGAGCAGTTCTTC
CASSSRTSYNEQFF
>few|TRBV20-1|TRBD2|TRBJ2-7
TGCAGTGCTAGAAACCTAGCGGGGCGCTACGAGCAGTACTTC
CSARNLAGRYEQYF
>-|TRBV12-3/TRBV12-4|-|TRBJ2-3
TGTGCCAGCAGTCCCTCGGACAGCCCGCAGTATTTT
CASSPSDSPQYF
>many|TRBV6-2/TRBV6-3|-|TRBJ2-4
TGTGCCAGCAGTTACCCCCCCGTAAACATTCAGTACTTC
CASSYPPVNIQYF
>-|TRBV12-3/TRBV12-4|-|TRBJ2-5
TGTGCCAGCAGTTTTGACAGGTCCTTGGAAGAGACCCAGTACTTC
CASSFDRSLEETQYF
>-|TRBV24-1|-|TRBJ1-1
TGTGCCACCAGTGGCGGGATGAACACTGAAGCTTTCTTT
CATSGGMNTEAFF
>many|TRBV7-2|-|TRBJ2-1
TGTGCCAGCAGCTTATACGGCGGGATCTCCTACAATGAGCAGTTCTTC
CASSLYGGISYNEQFF
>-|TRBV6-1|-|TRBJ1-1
-
CASSTVFGSEAFF
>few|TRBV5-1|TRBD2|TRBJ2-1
TGCGCCAGCAGCCCCGGGACTAGCGGGAGGGTTAGTGAGCAGTTCTTC
CASSPGTSGRVSEQFF
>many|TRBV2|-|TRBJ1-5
TGTGCCAGCAGTGAGGAGAGCAATCAGCCCCAGCATTTT
CASSEESNQPQHF
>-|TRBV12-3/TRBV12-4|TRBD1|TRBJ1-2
TGTGCCAGCAGTTATATGAACAGGGGTAAAGGCTACACCTTC
CASSYMNRGKGYTF
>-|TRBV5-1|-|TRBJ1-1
TGCGCCAGCAGCTTGGTGAACGAGAACACTGAAGCTTTCTTT
CASSLVNENTEAFF
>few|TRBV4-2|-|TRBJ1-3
TGTGCCAGCAGCCAAGAAGCCACCCTCTCTGGAAACACCATATATTTT
CASSQEATLSGNTIYF
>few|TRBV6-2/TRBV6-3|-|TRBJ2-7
TGTGCCACCTACGGGACGGATGAGAGCTCGTATGAGCAGTACTTC
CATYGTDESSYEQYF
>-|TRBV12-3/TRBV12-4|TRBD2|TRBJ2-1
TGTGCCAGCAGTCCTATAGCGGGGGCCAATGAGCAGTTCTTC
CASSPIAGANEQFF
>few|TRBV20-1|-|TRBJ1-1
TGCAGTGCCCCCCTGGGGGGGGCGCGCACTGAAGCTTTCTTT
CSAPLGGARTEAFF
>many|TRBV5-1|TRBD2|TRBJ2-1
TGCGCCAGCAGCCGAGGGACTAGCGGGATGTATAACAATGAGCAGTTCTTC
CASSRGTSGMYNNEQFF
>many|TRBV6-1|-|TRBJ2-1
TGTGCCAGCAGTGACCTTGGGGGGCAGTTCTACAATGAGCAGTTCTTC
CASSDLGGQFYNEQFF
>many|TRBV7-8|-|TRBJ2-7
TGTGCCAGCAGCTTAGCGATCGGGGACGAGCAGTACTTC
CASSLAIGDEQYF
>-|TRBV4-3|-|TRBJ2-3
TGCGCCAGCAGCCACGGGACACTAGGAGGACGAGCAGATACGCAGTATTTT
CASSHGTLGGRADTQYF
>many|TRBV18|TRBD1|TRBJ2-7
TGTGCCAGCTCACCGGGGACAGGGGGCGCGGGTGAGCAGTACTTC
CASSPGTGGAGEQYF
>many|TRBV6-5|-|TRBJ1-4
TGTGCCAGCAGTTTGGGACTTTACGCAACTAATGAAAAACTGTTTTTT
CASSLGLYATNEKLFF
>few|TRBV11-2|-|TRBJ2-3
TGTGCCAGCAGCACCACGGGACGTAACACAGATACGCAGTATTTT
CASSTTGRNTDTQYF
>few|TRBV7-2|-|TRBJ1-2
TGTGCCAGCAGCTCCGGGGGGGTCGGTACTAACTATGGCTACACCTTC
CASSSGGVGTNYGYTF
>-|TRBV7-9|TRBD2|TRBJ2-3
TGTGCCAGCAGCCCGCCGACTAGCGGGAGAGATACGCAGTATTTT
CASSPPTSGRDTQYF
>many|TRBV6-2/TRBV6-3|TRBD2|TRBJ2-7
TGTGCCAGCAGTCCGCTAGCGGGAGTTACCGAGCAGTACTTC
CASSPLAGVTEQYF
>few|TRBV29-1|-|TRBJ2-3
TGCAGCGTCCTCGTAACAGATACGCAGTATTTT
CSVLVTDTQYF
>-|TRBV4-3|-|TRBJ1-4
TGCGCCAGCAGCCAGTTTCCGGGACTTCAGGGTGAAAAACTGTTTTTT
CASSQFPGLQGEKLFF
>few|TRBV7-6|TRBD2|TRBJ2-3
TGTGCCAGCAGCTTTAGGGGACTAGCGGGAGAGGGAGATACGCAGTATTTT
CASSFRGLAGEGDTQYF
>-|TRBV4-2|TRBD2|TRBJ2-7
TGTGCCAGCAGCCAAGAGACGGGAGGCGAGCAGTACTTC
CASSQETGGEQYF
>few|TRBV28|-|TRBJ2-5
TGTGCCAGCAGTAGGGACCTGTACCAAGAGACCCAGTACTTC
CASSRDLYQETQYF
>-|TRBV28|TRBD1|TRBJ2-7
TGTGCCAGCAGCTCACGAGGGACAGGGTCCCCCTACGAGCAGTACTTC
CASSSRGTGSPYEQYF
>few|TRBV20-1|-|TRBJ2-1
TGCAGTGCTAGTTGGTTAGGGGCGCGCAATGAGCAGTTCTTC
CSASWLGARNEQFF
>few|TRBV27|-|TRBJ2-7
TGTGCCAGCAGTTTAAGTGCCTACCACGAGCAGTACTTC
CASSLSAYHEQYF
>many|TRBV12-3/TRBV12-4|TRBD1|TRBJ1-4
TGTGCCAGCAGTTCTCGGGACAGCGGGGGAAAACTGTTTTTT
CASSSRDSGGKLFF
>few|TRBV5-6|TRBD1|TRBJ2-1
TGTGCCAGCAGCTTGACCGGGACAGGGGGCAATGAGCAGTTCTTC
CASSLTGTGGNEQFF
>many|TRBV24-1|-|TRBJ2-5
TGTGCCACCAGTGATTCCCCGGAGACCCAGTACTTC
CATSDSPETQYF
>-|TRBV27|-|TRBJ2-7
TGTGCCACTTCAACCTTCAATGAGCAGTACTTC
CATSTFNEQYF
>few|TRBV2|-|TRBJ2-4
TGTGCCAGCAGTGAGAAGGGGTCGATAGACATTCAGTACTTC
CASSEKGSIDIQYF
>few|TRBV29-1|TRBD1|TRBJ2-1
TGCAGCGTTGGAGGGACAGGGGAGTACAATGAGCAGTTCTTC
CSVGGTGEYNEQFF
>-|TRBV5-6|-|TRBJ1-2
TGTGCCAGCACTTCCCGCTCGGAAGCTAACTATGGCTACACCTTC
CASTSRSEANYGYTF
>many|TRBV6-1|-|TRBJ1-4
TGTGCCAGCAGTCCCTTCGGTAATGAAAAACTGTTTTTT
CASSPFGNEKLFF
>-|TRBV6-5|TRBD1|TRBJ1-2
TGTGCCAGCACCGACAGGGCGAGTGGCTACACCTTC
CASTDRASGYTF
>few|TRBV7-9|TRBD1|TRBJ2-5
TGTGCCAGCAGCTCACGACAGGGATGGGGAGAGACCCAGTACTTC
CASSSRQGWGETQYF
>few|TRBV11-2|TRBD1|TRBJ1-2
TGTGCCAGCAGCTTAGGGGACAGGGCTGGCTACACCTTC
CASSLGDRAGYTF